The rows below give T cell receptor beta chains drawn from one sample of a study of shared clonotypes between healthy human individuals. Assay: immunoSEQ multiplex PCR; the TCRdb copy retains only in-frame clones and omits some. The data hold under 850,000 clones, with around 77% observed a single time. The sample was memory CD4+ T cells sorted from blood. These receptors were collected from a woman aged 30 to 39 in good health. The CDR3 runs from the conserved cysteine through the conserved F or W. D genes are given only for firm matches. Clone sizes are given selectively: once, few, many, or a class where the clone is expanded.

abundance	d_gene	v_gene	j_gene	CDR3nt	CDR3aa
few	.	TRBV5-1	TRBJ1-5	TGCGCCAGCAGCCTTATCCGGGACGGGAGCAATCAGCCCCAGCATTTT	CASSLIRDGSNQPQHF
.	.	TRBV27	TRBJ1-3	TGTGCCAGCAGTTCCGCGGGCTTCTCTGGAAACACCATATATTTT	CASSSAGFSGNTIYF
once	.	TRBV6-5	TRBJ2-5	TGTGCCAGCAGCTTACAGAGTCTAGGGGAGACCCAGTACTTC	CASSLQSLGETQYF
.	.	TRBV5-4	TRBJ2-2	TGTGCCAGCAGCAAACCTCAGGGAGCGAACACCGGGGAGCTGTTTTTT	CASSKPQGANTGELFF
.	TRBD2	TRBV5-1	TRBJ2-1	TGCGCCAGCAGCGAACTAGCGGGAGGGCCAGTGGGGTACAATGAGCAGTTCTTC	CASSELAGGPVGYNEQFF
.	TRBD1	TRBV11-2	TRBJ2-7	TGTGCCAGCAGCCCAAGTCAGGGACAGGCGTACGAGCAGTACTTC	CASSPSQGQAYEQYF
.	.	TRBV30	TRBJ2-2	TGTGCCTGGAGCTTAGGCCTTGAGAACACCGGGGAGCTGTTTTTT	CAWSLGLENTGELFF
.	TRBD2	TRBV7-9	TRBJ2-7	TGTGCCAGCAGCTTATACGGACTAGCGGGAGTCGGGCAGTACTTC	CASSLYGLAGVGQYF
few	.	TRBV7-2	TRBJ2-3	TGTGCCAGCAGCTTAGGAAATACGGGAGGCACAGATACGCAGTATTTT	CASSLGNTGGTDTQYF
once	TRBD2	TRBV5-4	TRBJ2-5	TGTGCCAGCAGCCTGGAGCCTAGCGGGAGAGAAGAGACCCAGTACTTC	CASSLEPSGREETQYF
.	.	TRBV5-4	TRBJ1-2	TGTGCCAGCAGCTTAGCCGACAACTATGGCTACACCTTC	CASSLADNYGYTF
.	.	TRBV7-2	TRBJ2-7	TGTGCCAGCAGCTTAGCCCGCGGCTACGAGCAGTACTTC	CASSLARGYEQYF
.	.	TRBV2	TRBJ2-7	TGTGCCAGCAGTGCGCGGGGTACCTACGAGCAGTACTTC	CASSARGTYEQYF
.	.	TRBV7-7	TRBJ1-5	TGTGCCAGCAGTTGGGTAAATAGCAATCAGCCCCAGCATTTT	CASSWVNSNQPQHF
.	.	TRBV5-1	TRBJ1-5	TGCGCCAGCAGCTTGGGTGGGACGTCCAATCAGCCCCAGCATTTT	CASSLGGTSNQPQHF
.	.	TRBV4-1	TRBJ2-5	TGCGCCAGCAGCCAAGAAGTCGTGCGGGTGGAGCAAGAGACCCAGTACTTC	CASSQEVVRVEQETQYF
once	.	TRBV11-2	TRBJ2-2	TGTGCCAGCAGCTGGGGACAATTCACCGGGGAGCTGTTTTTT	CASSWGQFTGELFF
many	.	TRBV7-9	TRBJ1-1	TGTGCCAGCAGCTTGGGAAGTGGCACTGAAGCTTTCTTT	CASSLGSGTEAFF
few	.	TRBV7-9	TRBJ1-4	TGTGCCAGCAGCAGAGGGACGGGGGTGTTCGAAAAACTGTTTTTT	CASSRGTGVFEKLFF
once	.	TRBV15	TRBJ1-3	TGTGCCACCAGCAGAGCTATGGAGGGAAACACCATATATTTT	CATSRAMEGNTIYF
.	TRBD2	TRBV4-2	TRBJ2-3	TGTGCCAGCAGCCAAGCTAGCGGGAGGCCGGGAGATACGCAGTATTTT	CASSQASGRPGDTQYF